One sample yielded the 28 T cell receptor beta chains listed below, sequenced in a study of cytomegalovirus exposure and HLA in healthy donors. Libraries were prepared by immunoSEQ multiplex PCR; TCRdb keeps only in-frame clonotypes and omits some of them. The repertoire holds about 68,000 clones, around 95% seen once, with roughly 2.3% in the top ten. Sample: PBMCs. The receptors derive from a man aged 18 to 29 in good health and CMV-seronegative.

This chain joins TRBV6-6 and TRBJ2-5; D ambiguous. CDR3 length: 13 residues. Germline CDR1 MNHNY, CDR2 SVGAGI (reference sequence). The V and J ends lost 4 bases and 1 base respectively, with 7 bases between them. CDR3 sequence reads: CASSWATQETQYF. CDR3 coding DNA: TGTGCCAGCAGTTGGGCCACCCAAGAGACCCAGTACTTC.

This chain uses TRBV6-4 with TRBJ2-3, with D possibly matching TRBD1 (6 bases). Germline loops: CDR1 MRHNA, CDR2 SNTAGT. Between the trimmed V and J ends, which lost 4 bases and 0 bases, there was a span of 11 bases. CDR3 size: 15 residues. The CDR3 nucleotides are TGTGCCAGCAGTGTCGGACAGTCTAGCACAGATACGCAGTATTTT. As protein: CASSVGQSSTDTQYF.

This clone is a singleton in its sample. The DNA of the CDR3 is TGTGCCAGTAGTATCTCCACAGGGCGATCACCCCTCCACTTT. Protein: CASSISTGRSPLHF. The chain recombines TRBV19 with TRBJ1-6; possibly TRBD1 for D (6 bases). Germline assignment: CDR1 LNHDA and CDR2 SQIVND (reference sequence). The V end lost 3 bases, the J end lost 10 bases, and 13 bases lay between the germline ends. CDR3 length: 14 amino acids. The complete variable domain, with remaining parts taken from reference TRBV19 and TRBJ1-6, reads DGGITQSPKYLFRKEGQNVTLSCEQNLNHDAMYWYRQDPGQGLRLIYYSQIVNDFQKGDIAEGYSVSREKKESFPLTVTSAQKNPTAFYLCASSISTGRSPLHFGNGTRLTVT.

Only one count was recorded for this clone. The chain recombines TRBV5-5 with TRBJ2-2, with 8 bases lining up with TRBD2. Losses at the gene ends were 4 bases for V and 3 bases for J; bases not matched to a gene: 11. Germline V CDR1 and CDR2: SGHKS, YYEKEE (reference sequence). This CDR3 has 17 amino acids. CDR3 sequence reads: CASSPRMASGYTGELFF. CDR3 DNA sequence: TGTGCCAGCAGCCCCCGAATGGCTAGCGGGTACACCGGGGAGCTGTTTTTT.

The chain joins TRBV25-1 to TRBJ2-7; 7 nucleotides agree with TRBD1. CDR1 is MGHDK, CDR2 SYGVNS, per germline. The CDR3 loop spans 10 amino acids. CDR3 sequence reads: CAGTAYEQYF. The CDR3 coding sequence is TGTGCTGGGACAGCTTACGAGCAGTACTTC.

V gene TRBV28 combines with J gene TRBJ2-7; a possible D gene is TRBD1 (5 bases). V shed 1 base and J shed 0 bases, with 13 bases lying between them. Germline V gene lookup returns CDR1 MDHEN and CDR2 SYDVKM. The CDR3 is 16 residues long. The CDR3 DNA follows: TGTGCCAGCAGTTTATCCGGCAGGGCCACCTCCTACGAGCAGTACTTC. It codes for CASSLSGRATSYEQYF.

The chain couples TRBV11-2 to TRBJ2-2; D gene uncertain. There are 13 residues in the CDR3. In germline, CDR1 is SGHAT, CDR2 FQNNGV. The V and J ends lost 0 bases and 4 bases respectively, with 3 bases between them. The CDR3 is CASSLELTGELFF. Written as DNA, the CDR3 is TGTGCCAGCAGCTTAGAACTCACCGGGGAGCTGTTTTTT. Drawing the rest from reference TRBV11-2 and TRBJ2-2, the complete variable domain is EAGVAQSPRYKIIEKRQSVAFWCNPISGHATLYWYQQILGQGPKLLIQFQNNGVVDDSQLPKDRFSAERLKGVDSTLKIQPAKLEDSAVYLCASSLELTGELFFGEGSRLTVL.

V is TRBV18 and J is TRBJ1-1; 8 bases align to TRBD1. CDR3 length: 16 amino acids. V was pared by 3 bases and J by 3 bases, with 9 bases of the junction left unmatched. CDR1 and CDR2 from the germline V gene are KGHSH and LQKENI. CDR3 loop: CASSPGTGLGDTEAFF. CDR3 DNA sequence: TGTGCCAGCTCACCCGGGACAGGCCTGGGGGACACTGAAGCTTTCTTT.

The chain carries TRBV7-8 and TRBJ2-7; perhaps TRBD1 as D (6 bases). The germline V gene encodes CDR1 SGHVS and CDR2 FQNEAQ. Trimming left V 0 bases short and J 2 bases short, with 20 bases between. The CDR3 has 18 residues. CDR3 amino acids: CASSLANGLGARAYEQYF. The CDR3 region has the DNA TGTGCCAGCAGCTTAGCCAACGGGCTGGGGGCGAGGGCCTACGAGCAGTACTTC.

This clone was found once. The chain uses TRBV6-5 and TRBJ2-2; D unresolved. This CDR3 comprises 15 residues. V dropped 2 bases and J dropped 4 bases, with 11 bases sitting between them. Per the germline V gene, CDR1 is MNHEY and CDR2 is SVGAGI. The CDR3 here is CASSYRHTSTGELFF. The CDR3 bases are TGTGCCAGCAGTTACCGACACACGTCCACCGGGGAGCTGTTTTTT.

The gene calls are TRBV19 and TRBJ2-7; the match to TRBD1 covers 8 bases. The germline CDR1 and CDR2 sequences are LNHDA and SQIVND (reference sequence). V was pared by 3 bases and J by 0 bases, with 7 bases of the junction left unmatched. CDR3 length: 16 residues. The CDR3 bases are TGTGCCAGTAGTATGGGCGGACAGGGCGCCTCCTACGAGCAGTACTTC. As protein: CASSMGGQGASYEQYF.

This rearrangement joins TRBV29-1 to TRBJ1-1; a possible D gene is TRBD1 (6 bases). V was trimmed by 2 bases and J by 3 bases, leaving 13 bases between them. The CDR3 has 14 amino acids. Germline CDR1 SQVTM, CDR2 ANQGSEA. The CDR3 nucleotides are TGCAGCGTTGAAATGTGGGGGCGGGACACTGAAGCTTTCTTT. This sequence encodes CSVEMWGRDTEAFF. Full variable domain (rest looked up from reference TRBV29-1 and TRBJ1-1): SAVISQKPSRDICQRGTSLTIQCQVDSQVTMMFWYRQQPGQSLTLIATANQGSEATYESGFVIDKFPISRPNLTFSTLTVSNMSPEDSSIYLCSVEMWGRDTEAFFGQGTRLTVV.

The rearrangement links TRBV7-9 to TRBJ1-3, with D uncertain. Deletions cut 5 bases from V and 0 bases from J, with 11 bases between. The length of the CDR3 is 15 residues. Germline CDR1 reads SEHNR; CDR2 reads FQNEAQ (reference sequence). The CDR3 nucleotides read TGTGCCAGCAGCCTAACGGGGTACTCTGGAAACACCATATATTTT. This sequence encodes CASSLTGYSGNTIYF.

The chain links TRBV27 to TRBJ2-3; a possible D gene is TRBD2 (5 bases). This CDR3 is 13 amino acids long. Germline V CDR1 and CDR2: MNHEY, SMNVEV (reference sequence). Trimming took off 6 bases at V and 5 bases at J, with 12 bases between the two ends. DNA for the CDR3: TGTGCCAGCAGCCTTGGAGGAGAAGATACGCAGTATTTT. This encodes CASSLGGEDTQYF.

This chain joins TRBV6-4 and TRBJ2-6; TRBD2 might be the D (5 bases). This CDR3 region has 16 residues. V was clipped by 3 bases and J by 2 bases, with 11 bases between them. Germline loops: CDR1 MRHNA, CDR2 SNTAGT. DNA for the CDR3: TGTGCCAGCAGTGAAGATGAGGGAACTGGGGCCAACGTCCTGACTTTC. This encodes CASSEDEGTGANVLTF.

The V and J genes are TRBV5-1 and TRBJ1-3; a possible D gene is TRBD1 (6 bases). Germline V gene sequence: CDR1 SGHRS, CDR2 YFSETQ. The V gene lost 0 bases and the J gene lost 3 bases, with 13 bases spanning the gap. The CDR3 runs to 16 residues. The CDR3 region is CASSLGQGIGGNTIYF. CDR3 sequence (DNA): TGCGCCAGCAGCTTGGGGCAGGGGATCGGTGGAAACACCATATATTTT. The complete variable domain, with remaining parts taken from reference TRBV5-1 and TRBJ1-3, reads KAGVTQTPRYLIKTRGQQVTLSCSPISGHRSVSWYQQTPGQGLQFLFEYFSETQRNKGNFPGRFSGRQFSNSRSEMNVSTLELGDSALYLCASSLGQGIGGNTIYFGEGSWLTVV.

The rearrangement uses TRBV27 and TRBJ1-3, with D hard to call. Germline CDR1 reads MNHEY; CDR2 reads SMNVEV (reference sequence). V was cut by 5 bases and J by 0 bases, with 8 bases left in between. CDR3 length: 14 amino acids. CDR3 in DNA: TGTGCCAGCAGTAAGGAGTACTCTGGAAACACCATATATTTT. Translating it yields CASSKEYSGNTIYF.

The chain couples TRBV19 to TRBJ1-5; no clear D gene. V was shortened by 3 bases and J by 3 bases, with 9 bases between the two germline ends. Germline assignment: CDR1 LNHDA and CDR2 SQIVND (reference sequence). This CDR3 has 14 residues. CDR3 nucleotides: TGTGCCAGTAGTATTTTCGGGTTCAATCAGCCCCAGCATTTT. It is translated as CASSIFGFNQPQHF. The full variable domain, completed using reference TRBV19 and TRBJ1-5, is DGGITQSPKYLFRKEGQNVTLSCEQNLNHDAMYWYRQDPGQGLRLIYYSQIVNDFQKGDIAEGYSVSREKKESFPLTVTSAQKNPTAFYLCASSIFGFNQPQHFGDGTRLSIL.

As DNA, the CDR3 is TGTGCCAGCACCCTCGGGGGTGAAGCTTTCTTT. It specifies CASTLGGEAFF. The chain employs TRBV7-9 and TRBJ1-1, with D perhaps TRBD1 (5 bases). Trimming shortened V by 7 bases and J by 7 bases, and 10 bases separated the two germline ends. Germline V gene data show CDR1 as SEHNR and CDR2 as FQNEAQ (reference sequence). CDR3 length: 11 residues.

The chain recombines TRBV9 with TRBJ2-1; D possibly corresponds to TRBD1 (5 bases). CDR1 SGDLS and CDR2 YYNGEE come from the germline V gene. The CDR3 covers 15 residues. Trimming removed 1 base from V and 0 bases from J, with 8 bases in between. The CDR3 nucleotides read TGTGCCAGCAGCGTAAACAGGTTCTCCTACAATGAGCAGTTCTTC. Encoded protein: CASSVNRFSYNEQFF.

The genes are TRBV27 and TRBJ2-7, with 7 bases that match TRBD2. This CDR3 has 12 amino acids. Germline lookup yields CDR1 MNHEY and CDR2 SMNVEV (reference sequence). V lost 6 bases and J lost 1; bases outside the gene matches: 0. The CDR3 is CASRGGSYEQYF. CDR3 bases: TGTGCCAGCAGGGGGGGGTCCTACGAGCAGTACTTC.

The V gene is TRBV19, the J gene TRBJ2-5, with D perhaps TRBD2 (5 bases). This CDR3 is 15 amino acids long. Germline CDR1 is LNHDA and CDR2 is SQIVND (reference sequence). Trimming cost V 3 bases and J 1 base, with 12 bases left between them. The CDR3 nucleotides are TGTGCCAGTAGTATTGGAGGCTGGGGCCAAGAGACCCAGTACTTC. This encodes CASSIGGWGQETQYF.

The rearrangement uses TRBV18 and TRBJ1-2; TRBD1 agrees at 8 bases. From germline, CDR1 is KGHSH and CDR2 LQKENI. The V segment lost 3 bases and the J segment 4 bases; nucleotides outside the gene matches: 4. This CDR3 is built from 14 residues. This CDR3 reads CASSPSDRAYGYTF. CDR3 in DNA: TGTGCCAGCTCACCCTCGGACAGGGCCTATGGCTACACCTTC.

This clone showed up just once. The chain carries TRBV27 and TRBJ2-7; 11 nucleotides agree with TRBD2. V was clipped by 5 bases and J by 6 bases; unmatched bases: 15. The CDR3 has 17 amino acids. Germline CDR1 and CDR2: MNHEY and SMNVEV (reference sequence). CDR3 bases: TGTGCCAGCAGTCCCGCGACTAGCGGGATGTTGTTAGGCGAGCAGTACTTC. Its protein is CASSPATSGMLLGEQYF.

This sequence joins TRBV6-5 and TRBJ2-7; no definite D call. V was cut by 2 bases and J by 1 base, with 12 bases left in between. The length of the CDR3 is 15 residues. CDR1 is MNHEY and CDR2 is SVGAGI in the germline V gene. CDR3 nucleotides: TGTGCCAGCAGTTACCCGCCCGCCGGGTCCTACGAGCAGTACTTC. This gives the protein CASSYPPAGSYEQYF.

V usage is TRBV11-2 and J usage is TRBJ2-3, with TRBD1 matching 10 bases. The V gene end was trimmed by 6 bases and the J gene end by 5 bases; junction bases not matched to a gene: 11. Per germline, CDR1 SGHAT and CDR2 FQNNGV. The CDR3 runs to 16 residues. In DNA, the CDR3 is TGTGCCAGCAGGCCACGACAGGGGGCATGGGAAGATACGCAGTATTTT. Translation: CASRPRQGAWEDTQYF. The whole variable domain, remainder taken from reference TRBV11-2 and TRBJ2-3, is EAGVAQSPRYKIIEKRQSVAFWCNPISGHATLYWYQQILGQGPKLLIQFQNNGVVDDSQLPKDRFSAERLKGVDSTLKIQPAKLEDSAVYLCASRPRQGAWEDTQYFGPGTRLTVL.

This chain connects TRBV6-1 to TRBJ1-2; D is perhaps TRBD1 (5 bases). This CDR3 comprises 16 residues. CDR1 and CDR2 from the germline V gene are MNHNS and SASEGT. V gave up 3 bases and J gave up 3 bases, with 17 bases separating them. This CDR3 is CASSDPGNVEYYGYTF. For the CDR3, the DNA is TGTGCCAGCAGTGATCCAGGGAACGTAGAGTACTATGGCTACACCTTC.

The rearrangement joins TRBV6-5 to TRBJ2-3, with D possibly matching TRBD2 (6 bases). This CDR3 has 16 residues. V lost 0 bases and J 1 base, leaving 11 bases between the germline ends. Per the germline V gene, CDR1 is MNHEY and CDR2 is SVGAGI. The CDR3 nucleotides read TGTGCCAGCAGTTACTCGGGGGGTTGGGGCACAGATACGCAGTATTTT. Translating gives CASSYSGGWGTDTQYF.